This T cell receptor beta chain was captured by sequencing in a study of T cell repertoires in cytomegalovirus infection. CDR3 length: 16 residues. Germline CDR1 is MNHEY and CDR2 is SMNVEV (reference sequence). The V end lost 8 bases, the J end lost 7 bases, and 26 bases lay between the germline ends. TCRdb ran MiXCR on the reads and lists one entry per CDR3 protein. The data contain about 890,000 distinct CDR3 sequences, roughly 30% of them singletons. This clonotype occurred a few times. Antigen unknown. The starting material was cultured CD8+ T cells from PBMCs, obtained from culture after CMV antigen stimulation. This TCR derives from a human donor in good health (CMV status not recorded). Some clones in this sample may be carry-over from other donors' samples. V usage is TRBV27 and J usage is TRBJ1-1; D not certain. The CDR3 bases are TGTGCCAGCTTAACCTTTATCGCTTTAGAGTTGTTTGAAGCTTTCTTT. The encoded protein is CASLTFIALELFEAFF.